This T cell receptor beta chain was captured by sequencing in a study of T cell responses to AZD1222 COVID-19 vaccine. Overall study findings and caveats: Of spike-specific TCRs, nearly half reportedly target regions left unmutated in variants. The donors showed a predominance of white British ancestry and of females, with possible underestimation of clonal diversity. Only 5 or 6 individuals given AZD1222 were seropositive at baseline.

Clones were read by immunoSEQ multiplex PCR, and TCRdb kept only the in-frame ones, dropping some. Of about 83,000 clones in the sample, roughly 90% are singletons; the top ten hold 25% to 30%. In regard to this clone: No antigen is known for it.

Trimming took 7 bases from V and 10 from J, leaving 8 bases between them. This CDR3 region has 10 residues. Germline-derived CDR1 and CDR2 are MNHEY and SVGAGI. The sequences come from peripheral blood, collected 28 days after the second AZD1222 dose. The sequence came from an adult who received the AZD1222 COVID-19 vaccine. V gene TRBV6-5 combines with J gene TRBJ2-1; D remains ambiguous. The CDR3 loop reads CASMSWEQFF. Written as DNA, the CDR3 is TGTGCCAGCATGAGCTGGGAGCAGTTCTTC.